These 20 T cell receptor beta chains share one sample of origin, sequenced in a study of blood T cell repertoires in COVID-19 (TCRdb year 2020). Library preparation employed the immunoSEQ multiplex PCR assay. Held by TCRdb, this immuneACCESS table contains in-frame sequences only and omits some clones. Under half of the omission traces to an unresolved V gene where checked; the cause of the rest is unknown. The sample data list 200,000 to 250,000 clones, and less than 90% of these were observed just once. The top ten clonotypes cover approximately 18% of the sample. The sequenced sample consisted of peripheral blood. All receptors derive from a woman older than 75 with active or convalescent COVID-19.

V is TRBV19 and J is TRBJ2-5, with 7 bases that match TRBD2. V trimming: 5 bases; J trimming: 0 bases; junction bases outside the gene matches: 12. CDR3 size: 17 residues. From germline, CDR1 is LNHDA and CDR2 SQIVND (reference sequence). The CDR3: CASSGYGGRGNQETQYF. In nucleotides, the CDR3 is TGTGCCAGTAGTGGGTACGGAGGGCGGGGGAACCAAGAGACCCAGTACTTC.

The J gene is TRBJ2-7, the V gene TRBV4-1, with 7 bases aligning to TRBD1. The CDR3 runs 17 residues. The germline V gene encodes CDR1 MGHRA and CDR2 YSYEKL. Losses at the gene ends were 6 bases for V and 4 bases for J; bases not matched to a gene: 18. CDR3 sequence (DNA): TGCGCCAGCAGTCACCCGGGGAGCGAGGGGGCGTGGTACGAGCAGTACTTC. Its translation is CASSHPGSEGAWYEQYF.

The chain links TRBV6-6 to TRBJ2-3; D is possibly TRBD2 (6 bases). CDR3 length: 15 residues. CDR1 is MNHNY, CDR2 SVGAGI, per germline (reference sequence). Trimming stripped 8 bases from V and 3 bases from J, with 18 bases between. CDR3 sequence: CASQLVGGKTDTQYF. DNA of the CDR3: TGTGCCAGCCAGTTGGTCGGCGGGAAAACAGATACGCAGTATTTT.

The chain has TRBV10-1 and TRBJ1-2, with D tentatively TRBD1 (6 bases). Germline V CDR1 and CDR2: WNHNN, SYGVQD (reference sequence). Trimming removed 1 base at V and 3 bases at J, with 15 bases between. The CDR3 runs 16 residues. The CDR3 loop reads CASSEFGREGDYGYTF. CDR3 DNA: TGCGCCAGCAGTGAGTTTGGACGGGAGGGGGACTATGGCTACACCTTC.

This clone was seen repeatedly, ten times or more. The chain uses TRBV27 and TRBJ2-3; 11 bases are a match to TRBD2. Germline lookup yields CDR1 MNHEY and CDR2 SMNVEV (reference sequence). The CDR3 has 16 residues. Losses at the gene ends were 8 bases for V and 6 bases for J; bases not matched to a gene: 13. The CDR3 sequence: CASQKNSGRVVDTQYF. CDR3 nucleotides: TGTGCCAGCCAGAAGAATAGCGGGAGGGTCGTCGATACGCAGTATTTT.

The genes are TRBV7-2 and TRBJ2-2; the D gene is possibly TRBD2 (6 bases). The V and J ends lost 2 bases and 8 bases respectively, with 18 bases between them. CDR1 SGHTA and CDR2 FQGNSA come from the germline V gene. This CDR3 spans 16 amino acids. CDR3 residues: CASSLIPGTPRGELFF. CDR3 DNA sequence: TGTGCCAGCAGCTTAATACCGGGGACTCCGAGGGGGGAGCTGTTTTTT.

The chain is built from TRBV7-2 and TRBJ2-1, with D perhaps matching TRBD1 (6 bases). The V and J ends lost 3 bases and 12 bases respectively, with 21 bases between them. Germline CDR1 reads SGHTA; CDR2 reads FQGNSA. This CDR3 has 15 amino acids. CDR3 loop: CASSFTGRPINMQFF. The CDR3 DNA sequence: TGTGCCAGCAGCTTTACAGGGCGTCCCATCAATATGCAGTTCTTC.

The genes are TRBV11-3 and TRBJ2-3; 8 nucleotides align to TRBD1. The V gene end was trimmed by 4 bases and the J gene end by 4 bases; junction bases not matched to a gene: 13. This CDR3 spans 17 amino acids. Germline CDR1 reads SGHNT; CDR2 reads YENEEA. The CDR3 here is CASSSGGPGGNADTQYF. The CDR3 coding sequence is TGTGCCAGCAGCTCAGGGGGGCCAGGGGGCAACGCAGATACGCAGTATTTT.

This clone was seen a handful of times. This chain joins TRBV5-4 and TRBJ2-1; D not certain. This CDR3 is built from 14 residues. The germline CDR1 and CDR2 sequences are SGHNT and YYREEE (reference sequence). V was clipped by 0 bases and J by 4 bases, with 8 bases between them. The CDR3 region is CASSLEQLYNEQFF. The CDR3 DNA sequence: TGTGCCAGCAGCTTGGAACAGCTATACAATGAGCAGTTCTTC.

This clone was detected only a few times. The chain recombines TRBV9 with TRBJ2-5, with 8 bases identical to TRBD1. The CDR3 has 17 residues. The J segment lost 2 bases and the V segment lost 4 bases, leaving 13 bases of the junction unmatched. CDR1 is SGDLS and CDR2 is YYNGEE in the germline V gene. CDR3 sequence: CASSSRLGTGWQETQYF. DNA of the CDR3: TGTGCCAGCAGCTCCCGTTTAGGGACAGGCTGGCAAGAGACCCAGTACTTC.

The rearrangement joins TRBV28 to TRBJ2-7; D gene unclear. V lost 9 bases and J 6 bases, leaving 12 bases between the germline ends. This CDR3 is built from 11 residues. Germline V lookup: CDR1 MDHEN, CDR2 SYDVKM. The CDR3 DNA reads as TGTGCCAGTACAGACCTTATCGAGCAGTACTTC. It yields the protein CASTDLIEQYF.

The CDR3 here is CASSPPGAFNEKLFF. CDR3 coding DNA: TGTGCCAGCAGTCCCCCAGGGGCGTTTAATGAAAAACTGTTTTTT. The rearrangement uses TRBV28 and TRBJ1-4; a weak D match, TRBD1 (6 bases). Germline V CDR1 and CDR2: MDHEN, SYDVKM. This CDR3 is 15 amino acids long. Trimming pared 5 bases from V and 4 bases from J, leaving 14 bases between.

This chain connects TRBV2 to TRBJ2-1, with 7 bases lining up with TRBD2. The CDR3 runs 14 residues. Germline V gene lookup returns CDR1 SNHLY and CDR2 FYNNEI. V was pared by 7 bases and J by 9 bases, with 12 bases of the junction left unmatched. The CDR3 region has the DNA TGTGCCAGCAATATCGGCGGGAGTTCGCCTGAGCAGTTCTTC. It specifies CASNIGGSSPEQFF.

The rearrangement links TRBV29-1 to TRBJ2-1; TRBD2 aligns across 8 bases. After removal of 4 bases from V and 2 bases from J, the junction contained 4 bases not matched to a gene. Germline V gene sequence: CDR1 SQVTM, CDR2 ANQGSEA. The CDR3 totals 14 residues. As DNA, the CDR3 is TGCAGCGTTGGTCGGGGGGGGGCCTACAATGAGCAGTTCTTC. It codes for CSVGRGGAYNEQFF.

The chain uses TRBV2 and TRBJ2-7; TRBD1 matches at 10 bases. The length of the CDR3 is 14 residues. The V gene's germline CDR1 is SNHLY and CDR2 FYNNEI. V lost 8 bases and J lost 4; bases outside the gene matches: 8. CDR3 loop: CASGATGGLYEQYF. The CDR3 nucleotides are TGTGCCAGCGGCGCGACAGGGGGCCTGTACGAGCAGTACTTC.

V is TRBV28 and J is TRBJ2-1; 7 bases are shared with TRBD1. CDR3 length: 15 amino acids. Losses at the gene ends were 6 bases for V and 0 bases for J; bases not matched to a gene: 5. CDR1 and CDR2 (germline): MDHEN, SYDVKM. The DNA for the CDR3 is TGTGCCAGCAGGGGACAGACGATCTCCTACAATGAGCAGTTCTTC. It yields the protein CASRGQTISYNEQFF.

V gene TRBV6-2 or TRBV6-3 combines with J gene TRBJ1-1, with D maybe TRBD1 (5 bases). The CDR3 is 16 residues long. Trimming took 1 base from V and 5 from J, leaving 17 bases between them. Germline V gives CDR1 MNHEY, CDR2 SVGEGT. The CDR3 loop is CASSYFGTQGGTEAFF. The CDR3 nucleotides are TGTGCCAGCAGTTACTTCGGGACTCAAGGCGGGACTGAAGCTTTCTTT.

The rearrangement links TRBV9 to TRBJ2-5; TRBD2 matches 12 bases. This CDR3 spans 16 amino acids. From germline, CDR1 is SGDLS and CDR2 YYNGEE. V lost 0 bases and J lost 0; bases outside the gene matches: 0. The DNA of the CDR3 is TGTGCCAGCAGCGTAGGACTAGCGGGGGACCAAGAGACCCAGTACTTC. The encoded protein is CASSVGLAGDQETQYF.

The chain links TRBV27 to TRBJ2-2; 16 bases fit TRBD2. CDR3 length: 18 residues. The V gene end was trimmed by 7 bases and the J gene end by 6 bases; junction bases not matched to a gene: 11. The V gene's germline CDR1 is MNHEY and CDR2 SMNVEV (reference sequence). The chain's CDR3 is CASIPGLAGGPAAGELFF. CDR3 nucleotides: TGTGCCAGCATCCCGGGACTAGCGGGAGGGCCTGCGGCCGGGGAGCTGTTTTTT.

The chain has TRBV5-4 and TRBJ1-2, with D tentatively TRBD1 (5 bases). V was shortened by 0 bases and J by 10 bases, with 19 bases between the two germline ends. This CDR3 comprises 15 residues. Per the germline V gene, CDR1 is SGHNT and CDR2 is YYREEE (reference sequence). The CDR3 here is CASSLATAKQAPYTF. The CDR3 region has the DNA TGTGCCAGCAGCTTGGCGACCGCCAAACAGGCCCCCTACACCTTC.